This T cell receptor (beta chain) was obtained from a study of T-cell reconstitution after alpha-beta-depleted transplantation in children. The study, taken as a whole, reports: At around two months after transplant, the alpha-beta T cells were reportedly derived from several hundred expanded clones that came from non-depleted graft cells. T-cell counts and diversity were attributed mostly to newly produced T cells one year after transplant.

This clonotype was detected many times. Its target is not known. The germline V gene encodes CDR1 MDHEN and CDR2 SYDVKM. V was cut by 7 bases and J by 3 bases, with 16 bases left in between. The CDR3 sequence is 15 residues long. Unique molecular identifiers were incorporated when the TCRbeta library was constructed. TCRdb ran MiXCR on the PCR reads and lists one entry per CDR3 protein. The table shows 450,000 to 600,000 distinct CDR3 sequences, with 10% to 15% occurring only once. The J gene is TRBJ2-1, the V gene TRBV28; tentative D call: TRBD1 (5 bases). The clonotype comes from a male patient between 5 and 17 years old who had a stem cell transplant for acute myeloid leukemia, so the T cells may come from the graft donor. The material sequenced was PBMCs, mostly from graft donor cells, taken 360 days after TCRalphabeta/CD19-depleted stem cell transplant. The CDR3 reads CASIPSTEFYNEQFF. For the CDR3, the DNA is TGTGCCAGCATCCCCTCGACAGAGTTCTACAATGAGCAGTTCTTC.